These 27 T cell receptor beta chains share one sample of origin, sequenced in a study of CD8 T cells in ankylosing spondylitis. One entry per CDR3 protein results from TCRdb running MiXCR on the 5' RACE reads. The sample includes fewer than 200,000 distinct CDR3 sequences, 15% to 20% seen only once; the top ten take around 4.1%. Sequences were obtained from blood, either unsorted or a sorted T cell fraction (not recorded which). These TCRs come from a male donor aged 10 to 35 with ankylosing spondylitis or in good health (not recorded which).

The sample holds many counts of this clonotype. The chain employs TRBV20-1 and TRBJ2-2, with TRBD1 identical over 7 bases. The CDR3 covers 16 residues. Looked up from germline, CDR1 is DFQATT and CDR2 is SNEGSKA (reference sequence). With 1 base clipped from V and 2 bases from J, the junction kept 7 bases outside the gene matches. In DNA, the CDR3 is TGCAGTGCTAGAGGGGGACAGAGCCCAAACACCGGGGAGCTGTTTTTT. It codes for CSARGGQSPNTGELFF.

This clonotype has a count of ten or more. The J gene is TRBJ2-1, the V gene TRBV2; TRBD1 or TRBD2 may be the D gene (5 bases each). The V gene's germline CDR1 is SNHLY and CDR2 FYNNEI. V lost 3 bases and J lost 10, with 13 bases in between. CDR3 length equals 13 residues. In DNA, the CDR3 is TGTGCCAGCAGTGATGTGGGGTGGGGGGAGCAGTTCTTC. Residues: CASSDVGWGEQFF.

This clonotype came up many times. The chain is built from TRBV29-1 and TRBJ2-5, with unresolved D. Germline V gives CDR1 SQVTM, CDR2 ANQGSEA. Trimming removed 5 bases at V and 5 bases at J, with 6 bases between. The CDR3 spans 10 residues. The CDR3 protein is CSVHGETQYF. The CDR3 DNA reads TGCAGCGTTCATGGGGAGACCCAGTACTTC.

The table lists this clonotype with many counts. The chain is built from TRBV6-2 or TRBV6-3 and TRBJ2-1, with D tentatively TRBD2 (5 bases). The germline V and J ends were trimmed by 2 bases and 7 bases, with 6 bases remaining between them. The CDR3 spans 12 residues. CDR1 and CDR2 from the germline V gene are MNHEY and SVGEGT. CDR3 sequence: CASSYPGNEQFF. The CDR3 DNA follows: TGTGCCAGCAGTTACCCGGGGAATGAGCAGTTCTTC.

Many counts were recorded for this clonotype. The chain is built from TRBV18 and TRBJ1-6; unclear D gene. Germline CDR1 and CDR2: KGHSH and LQKENI. The CDR3 spans 15 residues. V was pared by 2 bases and J by 10 bases, with 15 bases between. The CDR3 DNA reads as TGTGCCAGCTCACCAACCATCGGAGTGTCATCACCCCTCCACTTT. It translates to CASSPTIGVSSPLHF.

The chain links TRBV7-2 to TRBJ2-7; D gene uncertain. The germline CDR1 and CDR2 sequences are SGHTA and FQGNSA. The CDR3 length is 11 residues. V gave up 5 bases and J gave up 5 bases, with 7 bases separating them. For the CDR3, the DNA is TGTGCCAGCAGCCCCCGGGACGAGCAGTACTTC. This encodes CASSPRDEQYF.

This clonotype came up many times. The rearrangement uses TRBV12-3 or TRBV12-4 and TRBJ1-5, with TRBD1 identical over 8 bases. J gave up 4 bases and V 7 bases, and 3 bases lay outside the gene matches. The CDR3 covers 13 residues. The CDR3 reads CASNTGGNQPQHF. For the CDR3, the DNA is TGTGCCAGCAACACAGGGGGTAATCAGCCCCAGCATTTT.

The sample holds many counts of this clonotype. The J gene is TRBJ2-1, the V gene TRBV5-1, with a weak D call TRBD2 (6 bases). V was clipped by 0 bases and J by 7 bases, with 8 bases between them. The CDR3 covers 13 residues. Per germline, CDR1 SGHRS and CDR2 YFSETQ. This chain's CDR3 is CASSLGGENEQFF. In DNA form, the CDR3 reads TGCGCCAGCAGCTTGGGCGGGGAAAATGAGCAGTTCTTC.

This clonotype was counted many times. The V call is TRBV12-3 or TRBV12-4, the J call TRBJ2-2; perhaps TRBD1 as D (7 bases). The CDR3 loop spans 15 amino acids. V was shortened by 0 bases and J by 3 bases, with 8 bases between the two germline ends. CDR3 in DNA: TGTGCCAGCAGTTTAGCCAGGGGGGACACCGGGGAGCTGTTTTTT. This codes for CASSLARGDTGELFF.

The chain has TRBV29-1 and TRBJ1-2; D gene ambiguous. Germline CDR1 is SQVTM and CDR2 is ANQGSEA. The CDR3 consists of 12 residues. V was cut by 7 bases and J by 8 bases, with 17 bases left in between. The CDR3 DNA sequence: TGCAGCGCTGTACCGCCGGCGAACGGCTACACCTTC. This encodes CSAVPPANGYTF. Together with reference TRBV29-1 and TRBJ1-2, the CDR3 gives the full variable domain: SAVISQKPSRDICQRGTSLTIQCQVDSQVTMMFWYRQQPGQSLTLIATANQGSEATYESGFVIDKFPISRPNLTFSTLTVSNMSPEDSSIYLCSAVPPANGYTFGSGTRLTVV.

This clonotype was found many times. V and J are TRBV12-3 or TRBV12-4 and TRBJ2-7; unclear D gene. Trimming pared 2 bases from V and 2 bases from J, leaving 16 bases between. The CDR3 totals 16 residues. CDR3 DNA sequence: TGTGCCAGCAGTTTATTTGCGACGTCACAGCCCTACGAGCAGTACTTC. Its protein is CASSLFATSQPYEQYF.

This clonotype was observed many times. The chain carries TRBV29-1 and TRBJ2-1; D is possibly TRBD1 or TRBD2 (5 bases each). The germline CDR1 and CDR2 sequences are SQVTM and ANQGSEA. V was trimmed by 7 bases and J by 5 bases, leaving 12 bases between them. The CDR3 extends over 12 amino acids. CDR3 region: CSGGISHNEQFF. The CDR3 DNA reads TGCAGCGGGGGGATTTCACACAATGAGCAGTTCTTC.

The chain has TRBV23-1 and TRBJ2-1; the match to TRBD1 covers 9 bases. TRBV23-1 is known as an ORF, though its function is uncertain. The ends lost 0 bases at V and 1 base at J; junction bases unmatched: 19. The CDR3 sequence is 22 residues long. The CDR3 here is CASSQSWKNGEQGARSYNEQFF. The CDR3 DNA reads TGCGCCAGCAGTCAATCATGGAAAAACGGGGAACAGGGGGCTAGGTCCTACAATGAGCAGTTCTTC.

This rearrangement joins TRBV2 to TRBJ2-5, with 7 bases that match TRBD1. Germline V gene data show CDR1 as SNHLY and CDR2 as FYNNEI. The length of the CDR3 is 14 residues. Trimming at V came to 8 bases and at J to 0 bases, leaving 6 bases not matched to a gene. CDR3 loop: CASREQGNQETQYF. In nucleotides, the CDR3 is TGTGCCAGCCGGGAACAGGGGAACCAAGAGACCCAGTACTTC. Full variable domain (outside the CDR3, taken from reference TRBV2 and TRBJ2-5): EPEVTQTPSHQVTQMGQEVILRCVPISNHLYFYWYRQILGQKVEFLVSFYNNEISEKSEIFDDQFSVERPDGSNFTLKIRSTKLEDSAMYFCASREQGNQETQYFGPGTRLLVL.

This clonotype was detected many times. The V call is TRBV7-9, the J call TRBJ1-1, with TRBD1 matching over 8 bases. J gave up 2 bases and V 1 base, and 3 bases lay outside the gene matches. CDR1 and CDR2 from the germline V gene are SEHNR and FQNEAQ (reference sequence). This CDR3 comprises 15 residues. CDR3 sequence (DNA): TGTGCCAGCAGCTTAGGGACAGGGTCCAACACTGAAGCTTTCTTT. Its protein is CASSLGTGSNTEAFF.

This clonotype was seen many times. The rearrangement joins TRBV5-6 to TRBJ2-1, with 14 bases aligning to TRBD2. Germline values: CDR1 SGHDT, CDR2 YYEEEE. This CDR3 region has 15 residues. Trimming cost V 7 bases and J 9 bases; bases outside gene matches: 9. DNA of the CDR3: TGTGCCAGCTTTGTCGGACTAGCGGGAGGTGTTGAGCAGTTCTTC. Translation gives CASFVGLAGGVEQFF.

This clonotype was counted many times. The J gene is TRBJ1-4, the V gene TRBV12-3 or TRBV12-4; TRBD1 agrees at 7 bases. The CDR3 spans 14 residues. Trimming took 10 bases from V and 7 from J; bases not matched to a gene: 12. The CDR3 bases are TGTGCCACCATCAATCAGGGGGGAGGTGAAAAACTGTTTTTT. It codes for CATINQGGGEKLFF.

V is TRBV3-1 and J is TRBJ1-1; 7 bases map to TRBD1. The CDR3 is 14 residues long. The trim removed 5 bases at V and 2 bases at J, leaving 5 bases unmatched. CDR1 is LGHDT and CDR2 is YNNKEL in the germline V gene (reference sequence). The CDR3 region is CASSLGQLNTEAFF. The CDR3, as DNA: TGTGCCAGCAGCTTGGGACAGCTTAACACTGAAGCTTTCTTT.

The gene calls are TRBV29-1 and TRBJ2-7; TRBD1 matches at 7 bases. CDR1 and CDR2 (germline): SQVTM, ANQGSEA. The CDR3 sequence is 15 residues long. Losses at the gene ends were 3 bases for V and 1 base for J; bases not matched to a gene: 9. In nucleotides, the CDR3 is TGCAGCGTTGACCTTGACAGGGTATTTTCCTACGAGCAGTACGTC. This sequence encodes CSVDLDRVFSYEQYV.

This clonotype was recorded many times. The rearrangement links TRBV4-3 to TRBJ2-2, with D possibly matching TRBD2 (6 bases). Germline V lookup: CDR1 LGHNA, CDR2 YSLEER. CDR3 length: 14 residues. V was trimmed by 1 base and J by 7 bases, leaving 10 bases between them. The CDR3 DNA reads TGCGCCAGCAGCCAAGTGTTCGGGAGCGGGGAGCTGTTTTTT. Protein sequence: CASSQVFGSGELFF.

There are many counts of this clonotype. V and J are TRBV20-1 and TRBJ2-7; D is uncertain. Deletions cut 7 bases from V and 2 bases from J, with 12 bases between. Germline CDR1 is DFQATT and CDR2 is SNEGSKA (reference sequence). The CDR3 is 12 residues long. The CDR3, as DNA: TGCAGTGTTTCGACCGGCGCCTACGAGCAGTACTTC. The encoded protein is CSVSTGAYEQYF.

There are many counts of this clonotype. The V call is TRBV6-5, the J call TRBJ2-3; 7 positions agree with TRBD2. Germline V gives CDR1 MNHEY, CDR2 SVGAGI. The CDR3 length is 16 residues. V lost 2 bases to trimming and J lost 0 bases; unmatched junction nucleotides: 5. The CDR3 nucleotides are TGTGCCAGCAGTTACCCAGCGGGGACTAGCACAGATACGCAGTATTTT. The encoded protein is CASSYPAGTSTDTQYF.

The chain links TRBV2 to TRBJ2-3, with 7 bases matching TRBD2. The germline V gene encodes CDR1 SNHLY and CDR2 FYNNEI. Germline trimming cut 4 bases from V and 3 bases from J; bases unmatched to any gene: 10. CDR3 length equals 16 residues. The CDR3 DNA reads TGTGCCAGCAGTGGCACTAGCGCCTTTAAGACAGATACGCAGTATTTT. Protein: CASSGTSAFKTDTQYF.

This clonotype was found many times. The V and J genes are TRBV5-1 and TRBJ2-5, with a weak D call TRBD1 (5 bases). V shed 0 bases and J shed 0 bases, with 6 bases lying between them. CDR1 is SGHRS, CDR2 YFSETQ, per germline. This CDR3 is 14 amino acids long. In DNA, the CDR3 is TGCGCCAGCAGCTTGGCAGGGAACCAAGAGACCCAGTACTTC. It encodes CASSLAGNQETQYF. The full variable domain, rest sourced from reference TRBV5-1 and TRBJ2-5, is KAGVTQTPRYLIKTRGQQVTLSCSPISGHRSVSWYQQTPGQGLQFLFEYFSETQRNKGNFPGRFSGRQFSNSRSEMNVSTLELGDSALYLCASSLAGNQETQYFGPGTRLLVL.

This clonotype was detected ten times or more. V is TRBV7-9 and J is TRBJ2-7; 7 bases agree with TRBD1. CDR1 is SEHNR, CDR2 FQNEAQ, per germline (reference sequence). Trimming took 3 bases from V and 2 from J; bases not matched to a gene: 4. CDR3 length equals 14 residues. The CDR3 is CASSFRDRTYEQYF. The CDR3 nucleotides read TGTGCCAGCAGCTTCCGGGACAGAACCTACGAGCAGTACTTC.

This clonotype was detected ten times or more. The rearrangement uses TRBV4-3 and TRBJ2-7; 7 nucleotides agree with TRBD2. Trimming took 4 bases from V and 3 from J; bases not matched to a gene: 9. The CDR3 runs 15 residues. CDR1 LGHNA and CDR2 YSLEER come from the germline V gene. CDR3 nucleotide sequence: TGCGCCAGCAGCCCCGAAGGGACTAACGGCTACGAGCAGTACTTC. This encodes CASSPEGTNGYEQYF.

This clonotype has ten or more counts. The CDR3 loop reads CASSWRTSGSNEQFF. The CDR3 DNA reads as TGTGCCAGCAGTTGGCGGACTAGCGGGAGCAATGAGCAGTTCTTC. The rearrangement links TRBV27 to TRBJ2-1; 13 nucleotides agree with TRBD2. The CDR3 sequence is 15 residues long. Looked up from germline, CDR1 is MNHEY and CDR2 is SMNVEV (reference sequence). Trimming cost V 4 bases and J 6 bases; bases outside gene matches: 3.